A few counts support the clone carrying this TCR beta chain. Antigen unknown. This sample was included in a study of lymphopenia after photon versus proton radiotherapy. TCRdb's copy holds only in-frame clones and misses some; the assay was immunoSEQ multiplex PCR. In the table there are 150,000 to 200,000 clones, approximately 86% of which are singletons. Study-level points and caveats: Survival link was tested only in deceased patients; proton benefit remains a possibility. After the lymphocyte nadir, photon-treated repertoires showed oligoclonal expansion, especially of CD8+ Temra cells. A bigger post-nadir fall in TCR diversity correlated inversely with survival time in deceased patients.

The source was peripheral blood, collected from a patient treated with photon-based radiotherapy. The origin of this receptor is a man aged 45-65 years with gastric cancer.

CDR3 loop: CASSLAAGGISEAFF. CDR3 DNA: TGTGCCAGCAGTTTAGCCGCAGGGGGAATCTCTGAAGCTTTCTTT. The rearrangement uses TRBV28 and TRBJ1-1, with 7 bases aligning to TRBD1. The germline V gene encodes CDR1 MDHEN and CDR2 SYDVKM. The CDR3 runs to 15 residues. Germline trimming cut 2 bases from V and 6 bases from J; bases unmatched to any gene: 9. The full variable domain, rest sourced from reference TRBV28 and TRBJ1-1, is DVKVTQSSRYLVKRTGEKVFLECVQDMDHENMFWYRQDPGLGLRLIYFSYDVKMKEKGDIPEGYSVSREKKERFSLILESASTNQTSMYLCASSLAAGGISEAFFGQGTRLTVV.